The T cell receptor (beta chain) under discussion was sequenced for a study of OX40 agonist ivuxolimab in advanced cancers. Broadly, across the study: The costimulatory receptor OX40 (CD134) was targeted by ivuxolimab, a fully human IgG2 agonistic monoclonal antibody. Intravenous ivuxolimab was administered to patients every 2 weeks at six dose levels: 0.01, 0.1, 0.3, 1.5, 3 and 10 mg/kg. Of the roughly 54 dose-escalation patients, hepatocellular carcinoma was present in roughly 19, melanoma in approximately 15, renal cell carcinoma in 9 and head and neck cancer in 9. The dose-escalation cohort was about 83% male with a mean age of about 60 years, ranging from roughly 20 to 85. Prior anti-PD-1, anti-PD-L1 or anti-CTLA-4 therapy was permitted, and less than 45% of dose-escalation patients had received checkpoint inhibitors. Partial responses occurred in three dose-escalation patients: two with cutaneous melanoma and one with hepatocellular carcinoma. The point of sequencing TCRbeta in the periphery was to test whether ivuxolimab changed TCR sequence diversity and drove clonal T-cell expansion. The paper covers the monotherapy dose-escalation part of the phase I ivuxolimab trial, which included N of about 56 patients.

On this clone: Its binding antigen is unknown. Per-base qualities were not stored, and no clone one base away is much larger.

The paper's findings and limits, for the study overall: At doses of 0.1 to 3.0 mg/kg, clonal expansion of both CD4+ and CD8+ T cells in blood was seen between baseline and week 6. In the 0.1-3.0 mg/kg groups, partial responders were among the patients with the lowest normalized peripheral clonal expansion, particularly in CD8+ T cells. Which antigens the clonally expanded peripheral T cells were specific for was not determined. After ivuxolimab, CD8+ T cells had more expanded clones than CD4+ T cells on average. Low levels of normalized T-cell clonal expansion were also shown by some nonresponding patients.

The CDR3 goes from the cysteine to the phenylalanine over 16 residues. The entry retains the CDR3 DNA only, 48 bases that are in frame from base 1. Reading the germline V gene gives CDR1 SGHNT and CDR2 YENEEA. The trim is 1 base for V and 4 bases for J, with a gap of 16 bases between the germline ends. Patients with autoimmune disease history or receiving systemic immunosuppression were excluded from the trial. Peripheral blood for TCR sequencing was collected from all dose cohorts at baseline, on cycle 4 day 1, and on cycle 7 day 1. The samples were taken from a phase I, first-in-human, multicenter, open-label dose-escalation trial of ivuxolimab. Adults with locally advanced or metastatic melanoma, renal cell, hepatocellular, or head and neck squamous cell carcinoma were enrolled in the trial. Before TCR sequencing, CD4+ and CD8+ T cells were separately sorted from peripheral blood. To sequence the TCRbeta CDR3 region, genomic DNA was isolated from the sorted cells. The immunoSEQ Assay was used for sequencing of TCRbeta CDR3 regions. TCRdb re-hosts the immuneACCESS table, in-frame sequences only. Its copies lack some clones; in the studies checked, an unresolved V gene accounts for under half of them, and the cause for the rest is not known. This sample holds about 93,000 clones; roughly 94% were observed only once. The top ten hold over 2% of the sample.

Material: CD4+ or CD8+ T cells sorted from blood, obtained in a trial of the OX40 agonist ivuxolimab. This TCR was recovered from an adult with an advanced solid tumor such as melanoma, head and neck, liver or kidney cancer. Recombination joined TRBV11-3 with TRBJ1-2; the D gene is perhaps TRBD1, on 5 matching bases. The CDR3 amino acid sequence is: CASSLAAGREFYGYTF. At the DNA level, the sequence is TGTGCCAGCAGCTTAGCTGCAGGGAGGGAATTCTATGGCTACACCTTC.